Below, 27 T cell receptor beta chains from the same sample are listed, as sequenced in a study of T cells after yellow fever vaccination. TCRdb passed the 5' RACE reads through MiXCR, listing each CDR3 protein once. The repertoire holds 550,000 to 750,000 distinct CDR3 sequences, with approximately 12% as singletons. This specimen consisted of PBMCs, obtained on the day of the yellow fever booster vaccination. These TCRs come from a man aged 25 to 40 who received the YFV17D yellow fever vaccine.

This clonotype was seen a handful of times. The V gene is TRBV4-3, the J gene TRBJ2-3; 8 nucleotides match TRBD2. The CDR3 totals 16 residues. Unmatched junction bases numbered 8, after V lost 0 bases and J lost 6 bases. Germline values: CDR1 LGHNA, CDR2 YSLEER. In nucleotides, the CDR3 is TGCGCCAGCAGCCAAGAAACGGGAGGGCCGGTGGATACGCAGTATTTT. Translation gives CASSQETGGPVDTQYF.

This clonotype turned up a few times. V gene TRBV19 combines with J gene TRBJ2-7; TRBD1 aligns across 8 bases. V was pared by 2 bases and J by 2 bases, with 2 bases of the junction left unmatched. CDR1 is LNHDA and CDR2 is SQIVND in the germline V gene (reference sequence). The CDR3 is 14 residues long. CDR3: CASSITGGTYEQYF. The DNA of the CDR3 is TGTGCCAGTAGTATAACAGGGGGAACCTACGAGCAGTACTTC.

This clonotype showed up just a few times. The chain uses TRBV7-8 and TRBJ2-2; 8 nucleotides line up with TRBD2. This CDR3 is built from 15 residues. J lost 9 bases, V lost 5 bases, and 11 bases had no gene match. Germline CDR1 and CDR2: SGHVS and FQNEAQ. CDR3 sequence (DNA): TGTGCCAGCAGCCCCGGGACTAGGATTATATGGGAGCTGTTTTTT. This gives the protein CASSPGTRIIWELFF.

There are a few counts of this clonotype. The rearrangement links TRBV7-2 to TRBJ2-1; TRBD2 is a possible D gene (6 bases). V lost 5 bases to trimming and J lost 5 bases, with 16 bases between them. Per germline, CDR1 SGHTA and CDR2 FQGNSA. This CDR3 is built from 15 residues. The CDR3 sequence is CASSAVWGGNNEQFF. The CDR3 DNA sequence: TGTGCCAGCAGCGCGGTGTGGGGCGGGAACAATGAGCAGTTCTTC. Combining the CDR3 with reference TRBV7-2 and TRBJ2-1 gives the whole variable domain GAGVSQSPSNKVTEKGKDVELRCDPISGHTALYWYRQSLGQGLEFLIYFQGNSAPDKSGLPSDRFSAERTGGSVSTLTIQRTQQEDSAVYLCASSAVWGGNNEQFFGPGTRLTVL.

This clonotype has more than one count but fewer than ten. The rearrangement uses TRBV6-1 and TRBJ2-7; a weak D match, TRBD1 (5 bases). This CDR3 contains 13 residues. Per the germline V gene, CDR1 is MNHNS and CDR2 is SASEGT. V was cut by 2 bases and J by 4 bases, with 9 bases left in between. Written as DNA, the CDR3 is TGTGCCAGCAGTGAAACCCCAGGGTACGAGCAGTACTTC. Translated, it gives CASSETPGYEQYF.

This clonotype showed up just a few times. The V call is TRBV18, the J call TRBJ2-7, with TRBD1 as a possible D gene (5 bases). CDR3 length equals 13 residues. V gave up 3 bases and J gave up 6 bases, with 12 bases separating them. Germline assignment: CDR1 KGHSH and CDR2 LQKENI. The CDR3 is CASSPSDSREQYF. The CDR3 nucleotides read TGTGCCAGCTCACCCTCAGACAGCCGCGAGCAGTACTTC.

The chain recombines TRBV14 with TRBJ2-1; 7 positions agree with TRBD2. This CDR3 comprises 17 residues. Germline V gene data show CDR1 as SGHDN and CDR2 as FVKESK. The V and J ends lost 3 bases and 2 bases, in that order; junction bases with no gene match: 10. The CDR3 region has the DNA TGTGCCAGCAGCCAGCGCGGCCGGGACTACCCCTACAATGAGCAGTTCTTC. Translating it yields CASSQRGRDYPYNEQFF.

The chain has TRBV12-3 or TRBV12-4 and TRBJ2-5; D gene ambiguous. The CDR3 contains 17 residues. Trimming took off 1 base at V and 10 bases at J, with 25 bases between the two ends. The CDR3 DNA reads TGTGCCAGCAGTTTAGGGTCCGTGTCGGATCCCAAGATAGACCAGTACTTC. As protein: CASSLGSVSDPKIDQYF.

This clonotype was found a few times. The V call is TRBV6-2 or TRBV6-3, the J call TRBJ2-6; no clear D gene. V shed 8 bases and J shed 4 bases, with 9 bases lying between them. This CDR3 contains 13 residues. Germline CDR1 reads MNHEY; CDR2 reads SVGEGT. CDR3: CASFNTGANVLTF. CDR3 nucleotide sequence: TGTGCCAGCTTCAATACCGGGGCCAACGTCCTGACTTTC.

The chain combines TRBV21-1 with TRBJ2-1; TRBD1 is the table's D call and was not checked against the DNA. TRBV21-1 is tagged as a pseudogene. The CDR3 has 16 amino acids. CDR3 amino acids: CASSKIGTGRVNEQFF. In DNA form, the CDR3 reads TGTGCCAGCAGCAAAATAGGGACAGGGAGAGTCAATGAGCAGTTCTTC.

Only a few counts were recorded for this clonotype. CDR3 amino acids: CASSQAWAGNTGELFF. CDR3 nucleotides: TGCGCCAGCAGCCAGGCGTGGGCCGGGAACACCGGGGAGCTGTTTTTT. This sequence joins TRBV4-3 and TRBJ2-2; D uncertain. The CDR3 loop spans 16 amino acids. V was trimmed by 3 bases and J by 1 base, leaving 12 bases between them. The V gene's germline CDR1 is LGHNA and CDR2 YSLEER.

There are many counts of this clonotype. The rearrangement joins TRBV2 to TRBJ2-2; D call uncertain. Per the germline V gene, CDR1 is SNHLY and CDR2 is FYNNEI. This CDR3 region has 11 residues. V lost 5 bases and J lost 7, with 5 bases in between. The CDR3 region is CASSLYGELFF. As DNA, the CDR3 is TGTGCCAGCAGTTTATACGGGGAGCTGTTTTTT.

This clonotype was seen more than once but under ten times. CDR3 protein: CASSPLGLGETQYF. CDR3 nucleotides: TGTGCCAGCTCACCTTTGGGGCTGGGAGAGACCCAGTACTTC. The V gene is TRBV18, the J gene TRBJ2-5; D is possibly TRBD1 (5 bases). Germline V gene lookup returns CDR1 KGHSH and CDR2 LQKENI. This CDR3 region has 14 residues. V lost 3 bases and J 4 bases, leaving 12 bases between the germline ends.

For this clonotype: One end of the junction fails to match germline, which may point to a read error. This sequence joins TRBV19 and TRBJ2-6, with D hard to call. CDR1 is LNHDA, CDR2 SQIVND, per germline (reference sequence). There are 15 residues in the CDR3. The CDR3 bases are TGTGCCAGTACCCCCGGTCCTTCTGGGTCCAACGTCCTGACTTTC. This sequence encodes CASTPGPSGSNVLTF.

This clonotype was picked up a small number of times. The rearrangement uses TRBV29-1 and TRBJ2-5; 7 nucleotides line up with TRBD1. The germline CDR1 and CDR2 sequences are SQVTM and ANQGSEA. The CDR3 is made up of 13 amino acids. With V trimmed by 6 bases and J by 4 bases, 8 bases remained unmatched. The CDR3 loop is CSVRDRDGETQYF. The CDR3 bases are TGCAGCGTGAGAGACAGGGACGGAGAGACCCAGTACTTC.

V gene TRBV12-3 or TRBV12-4 combines with J gene TRBJ1-2; tentatively, D is TRBD1 (5 bases). The CDR3 extends over 14 amino acids. V was pared by 4 bases and J by 8 bases, with 17 bases between. The CDR3 here is CASSYLGGTPGYTF. CDR3 sequence (DNA): TGTGCCAGCAGTTACCTTGGCGGGACTCCGGGCTACACCTTC.

This clonotype was observed a few times. The rearrangement links TRBV30 to TRBJ2-7; 7 bases line up with TRBD2. The CDR3 length is 14 residues. Germline CDR1 and CDR2: GTSNPN and SVGIG (reference sequence). Trimming at V came to 2 bases and at J to 2 bases, leaving 6 bases not matched to a gene. The CDR3 reads CAWSPRGGAYEQYF. In DNA, the CDR3 is TGTGCCTGGAGTCCCCGTGGGGGGGCCTACGAGCAGTACTTC.

The rearrangement links TRBV11-1 to TRBJ2-1; no definite D call. CDR1 and CDR2 (germline): SGHAT, FQDESV (reference sequence). The CDR3 sequence is 17 residues long. The V end was cut by 1 base, the J end by 2 bases, with 15 bases between. CDR3 coding DNA: TGTGCCAGCAGCTTAGTATCTACGACGGGCGCCTACAATGAGCAGTTCTTC. It encodes CASSLVSTTGAYNEQFF. Complete variable domain (other parts from reference TRBV11-1 and TRBJ2-1): EAEVAQSPRYKITEKSQAVAFWCDPISGHATLYWYRQILGQGPELLVQFQDESVVDDSQLPKDRFSAERLKGVDSTLKIQPAELGDSAMYLCASSLVSTTGAYNEQFFGPGTRLTVL.

The chain joins TRBV10-3 to TRBJ1-3; no clear D gene. CDR3 length: 16 amino acids. V dropped 3 bases and J dropped 0 bases, with 12 bases sitting between them. CDR1 and CDR2 (germline): ENHRY, SYGVKD. In nucleotides, the CDR3 is TGTGCCATCAGTGACAAACGGGCCAGCTCTGGAAACACCATATATTTT. This sequence encodes CAISDKRASSGNTIYF.

CDR3 region: CASSTRDLFYEQYF. The CDR3 DNA sequence: TGTGCCAGCAGCACCAGGGACCTCTTCTACGAGCAGTACTTC. The chain employs TRBV7-1 and TRBJ2-7, with D perhaps TRBD1 or TRBD2 (5 bases each). TRBV7-1 has ORF status, its function being uncertain. V was cut by 5 bases and J by 3 bases, with 14 bases left in between. The CDR3 spans 14 residues.

The chain combines TRBV12-3 or TRBV12-4 with TRBJ2-1; TRBD2 matches 8 bases. The CDR3 sequence is 15 residues long. The trim removed 3 bases at V and 4 bases at J, leaving 5 bases unmatched. The DNA of the CDR3 is TGTGCCAGCAGTTTTGCTCTAGCGGGTTACAATGAGCAGTTCTTC. Translated: CASSFALAGYNEQFF.

In its sample, this clonotype was seen a few times. The V gene is TRBV4-1, the J gene TRBJ2-1, with D possibly called TRBD1 or TRBD2 (6 bases each). The CDR3 spans 19 residues. CDR1 and CDR2 from the germline V gene are MGHRA and YSYEKL. V shed 0 bases and J shed 6 bases, with 24 bases lying between them. CDR3 loop: CASSQDGGRPGPRANEQFF. CDR3 nucleotide sequence: TGCGCCAGCAGCCAAGATGGGGGGCGCCCGGGGCCGAGGGCCAATGAGCAGTTCTTC.

This clonotype was counted between two and nine times. This rearrangement joins TRBV5-1 to TRBJ2-2; D is undetermined. The CDR3 sequence is 13 residues long. CDR1 and CDR2 from the germline V gene are SGHRS and YFSETQ. With 9 bases removed from V and 4 bases from J, the gap between germline ends came to 13 bases. CDR3 sequence reads: CATARQRTGELFF. Here the CDR3 DNA reads TGCGCCACCGCCCGGCAACGCACCGGGGAGCTGTTTTTT.

This clonotype was counted between two and nine times. An end of the junction does not agree with germline; a read error may underlie this. The V and J genes are TRBV7-7 and TRBJ2-1; a weak D match, TRBD2 (6 bases). This CDR3 is 15 amino acids long. The V gene's germline CDR1 is SSHAT and CDR2 FNYEAQ (reference sequence). The CDR3, as DNA: TGTGCTAGCAGCCCGGACTATGGTTCCTACAATGAGCAGTTCTTC. This codes for CASSPDYGSYNEQFF.

As DNA, the CDR3 is TGTGCCTGGACATCTGCAGATACGCAGTATTTT. This sequence encodes CAWTSADTQYF. This rearrangement joins TRBV30 to TRBJ2-3; D is unresolved. This CDR3 spans 11 amino acids. Trimming removed 4 bases at V and 4 bases at J, with 6 bases between. CDR1 GTSNPN and CDR2 SVGIG come from the germline V gene (reference sequence).

This rearrangement joins TRBV6-2 or TRBV6-3 to TRBJ2-5, with 8 positions matching TRBD1. The CDR3 covers 17 residues. Looked up from germline, CDR1 is MNHEY and CDR2 is SVGEGT. V lost 6 bases to trimming and J lost 5 bases; unmatched junction nucleotides: 17. The DNA of the CDR3 is TGTGCCAGCAGATTCCCACGACAGGGGAGTTTGGAGGAGACCCAGTACTTC. Encoded protein: CASRFPRQGSLEETQYF.

The chain is built from TRBV7-9 and TRBJ1-5; D not resolved. V lost 0 bases, J lost 2 bases, and 11 bases lay in between. CDR1 and CDR2 from the germline V gene are SEHNR and FQNEAQ (reference sequence). The CDR3 is 16 amino acids. As DNA, the CDR3 is TGTGCCAGCAGCTTAGCTGTGACGGGCGGCAATCAGCCCCAGCATTTT. Its translation is CASSLAVTGGNQPQHF.